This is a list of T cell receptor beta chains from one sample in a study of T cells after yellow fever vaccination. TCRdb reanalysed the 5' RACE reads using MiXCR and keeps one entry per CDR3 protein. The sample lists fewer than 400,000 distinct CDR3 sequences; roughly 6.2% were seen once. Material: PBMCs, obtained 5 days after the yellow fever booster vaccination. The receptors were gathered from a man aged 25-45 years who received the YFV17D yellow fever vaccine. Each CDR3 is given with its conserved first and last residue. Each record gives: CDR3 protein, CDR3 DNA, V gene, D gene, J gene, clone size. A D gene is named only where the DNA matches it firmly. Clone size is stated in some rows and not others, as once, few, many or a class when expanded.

CDR3aa: CSAFDWDYEQYF
CDR3nt: TGCAGTGCTTTCGACTGGGACTACGAGCAGTACTTC
v_gene: TRBV20-1
d_gene: .
j_gene: TRBJ2-7
abundance: .

CDR3aa: CSARGVSSYNEQFF
CDR3nt: TGCAGTGCTAGAGGCGTGAGCAGCTACAATGAGCAGTTCTTC
v_gene: TRBV20-1
d_gene: .
j_gene: TRBJ2-1
abundance: .

CDR3aa: CASSFDTSGNIHEQYF
CDR3nt: TGTGCCAGCAGCTTCGACACTAGCGGGAATATCCACGAGCAGTACTTC
v_gene: TRBV7-8
d_gene: TRBD2
j_gene: TRBJ2-7
abundance: .

CDR3aa: CASSPGLNTGELFF
CDR3nt: TGTGCCAGCAGTCCAGGACTGAACACCGGGGAGCTGTTTTTT
v_gene: TRBV12-3/TRBV12-4
d_gene: .
j_gene: TRBJ2-2
abundance: many

CDR3aa: CASSAGSNEQFF
CDR3nt: TGTGCCAGCTCCGCAGGGTCCAATGAGCAGTTCTTC
v_gene: TRBV18
d_gene: .
j_gene: TRBJ2-1
abundance: many

CDR3aa: CASSLATQSSYNEQFF
CDR3nt: TGCGCCAGCAGCTTGGCGACCCAAAGCTCCTACAATGAGCAGTTCTTC
v_gene: TRBV5-1
d_gene: .
j_gene: TRBJ2-1
abundance: many

CDR3aa: CASRIRGYSNQPQHF
CDR3nt: TGTGCCAGCAGAATCCGGGGCTATAGCAATCAGCCCCAGCATTTT
v_gene: TRBV6-1
d_gene: .
j_gene: TRBJ1-5
abundance: many

CDR3aa: CSVARKTGNEQFF
CDR3nt: TGCAGCGTTGCTAGGAAGACGGGGAATGAGCAGTTCTTC
v_gene: TRBV29-1
d_gene: .
j_gene: TRBJ2-1
abundance: few

CDR3aa: CAISEGGQGASPLHF
CDR3nt: TGTGCCATCAGTGAAGGCGGACAGGGGGCCTCACCCCTCCACTTT
v_gene: TRBV10-3
d_gene: TRBD1
j_gene: TRBJ1-6
abundance: many

CDR3aa: CASSPGTAYYNEQFF
CDR3nt: TGCGCCAGCAGCCCCGGGACAGCTTACTACAATGAGCAGTTCTTC
v_gene: TRBV5-1
d_gene: TRBD1
j_gene: TRBJ2-1
abundance: .

CDR3aa: CASIKININQPQHF
CDR3nt: TGTGCCAGCATTAAGATAAATATCAATCAGCCCCAGCATTTT
v_gene: TRBV28
d_gene: .
j_gene: TRBJ1-5
abundance: many

CDR3aa: CASTGTGVYEQYF
CDR3nt: TGTGCCAGCACCGGGACAGGAGTCTACGAGCAGTACTTC
v_gene: TRBV6-1
d_gene: TRBD1
j_gene: TRBJ2-7
abundance: .

CDR3aa: CSASQAEKLFF
CDR3nt: TGCAGTGCTAGTCAGGCAGAAAAACTGTTTTTT
v_gene: TRBV20-1
d_gene: .
j_gene: TRBJ1-4
abundance: many

CDR3aa: CSADGPMNDEQFF
CDR3nt: TGCAGTGCCGACGGACCCATGAACGATGAGCAGTTCTTC
v_gene: TRBV20-1
d_gene: .
j_gene: TRBJ2-1
abundance: few

CDR3aa: CASSTTAWNEQFF
CDR3nt: TGTGCCAGCTCAACGACGGCGTGGAATGAGCAGTTCTTC
v_gene: TRBV18
d_gene: .
j_gene: TRBJ2-1
abundance: few

CDR3aa: CAISDRDRANEQFF
CDR3nt: TGTGCCATCAGTGATCGGGACAGGGCCAATGAGCAGTTCTTC
v_gene: TRBV10-3
d_gene: TRBD1
j_gene: TRBJ2-1
abundance: many

CDR3aa: CASIPGGSYNEQFF
CDR3nt: TGTGCCAGCATCCCAGGGGGCTCCTACAATGAGCAGTTCTTC
v_gene: TRBV25-1
d_gene: TRBD1
j_gene: TRBJ2-1
abundance: few

CDR3aa: CASSHDAGGGQPQHF
CDR3nt: TGTGCCAGCAGCCACGACGCAGGGGGCGGGCAGCCCCAGCATTTT
v_gene: TRBV3-1
d_gene: TRBD1
j_gene: TRBJ1-5
abundance: few

CDR3aa: CASSLAGTYNNEQFF
CDR3nt: TGTGCCAGCAGCTTGGCCGGGACATATAACAATGAGCAGTTCTTC
v_gene: TRBV5-4
d_gene: .
j_gene: TRBJ2-1
abundance: few

CDR3aa: CASSLTGTSGTRTKNIQYF
CDR3nt: TGTGCCAGCAGCTTAACGGGGACTAGCGGCACCAGAACCAAAAACATTCAGTACTTC
v_gene: TRBV7-3
d_gene: TRBD2
j_gene: TRBJ2-4
abundance: .

CDR3aa: CATSSPGGPGTEAFF
CDR3nt: TGTGCCACCAGCTCCCCGGGGGGACCAGGCACTGAAGCTTTCTTT
v_gene: TRBV15
d_gene: .
j_gene: TRBJ1-1
abundance: few

CDR3aa: CCARGSGSVSYNEQFF
CDR3nt: TGCTGTGCTAGAGGTAGCGGGAGTGTTTCCTACAATGAGCAGTTCTTC
v_gene: TRBV20-1
d_gene: TRBD2
j_gene: TRBJ2-1
abundance: .

CDR3aa: CSARVTSGRGGTGELFF
CDR3nt: TGCAGTGCTAGAGTGACTAGCGGGAGGGGGGGCACCGGGGAGCTGTTTTTT
v_gene: TRBV20-1
d_gene: TRBD2
j_gene: TRBJ2-2
abundance: few

CDR3aa: CATSQGNYGYTF
CDR3nt: TGTGCCACCTCCCAAGGGAACTATGGCTACACCTTC
v_gene: TRBV19
d_gene: .
j_gene: TRBJ1-2
abundance: many

CDR3aa: CASSPGITSNTQYF
CDR3nt: TGTGCCAGCAGTCCCGGGATAACGTCAAATACGCAGTATTTT
v_gene: TRBV12-3/TRBV12-4
d_gene: .
j_gene: TRBJ2-3
abundance: many

CDR3aa: CSASPLARAYYEQYF
CDR3nt: TGCAGTGCTAGCCCCCTTGCCAGGGCCTACTACGAGCAGTACTTC
v_gene: TRBV20-1
d_gene: .
j_gene: TRBJ2-7
abundance: .

CDR3aa: CAISPAGRETQYF
CDR3nt: TGTGCCATCAGTCCAGCGGGACGTGAGACCCAGTACTTC
v_gene: TRBV10-3
d_gene: TRBD2
j_gene: TRBJ2-5
abundance: few

CDR3aa: CASSSLFSGRFNEQYF
CDR3nt: TGTGCCAGCAGTTCCCTTTTTAGCGGGAGGTTCAACGAGCAGTACTTC
v_gene: TRBV6-2/TRBV6-3
d_gene: TRBD2
j_gene: TRBJ2-7
abundance: few

CDR3aa: CASYPIAGGLGVF
CDR3nt: TGTGCCAGCTATCCAATAGCGGGAGGCCTCGGTGTGTTC
v_gene: TRBV6-1
d_gene: TRBD2
j_gene: TRBJ2-7
abundance: few

CDR3aa: CASSTRTSEETQYF
CDR3nt: TGTGCCAGCAGCACCCGGACCAGCGAGGAGACCCAGTACTTC
v_gene: TRBV3-1
d_gene: .
j_gene: TRBJ2-5
abundance: few

CDR3aa: CASSKEGLGSGELFF
CDR3nt: TGTGCCAGCAGCAAAGAAGGTCTGGGGTCCGGGGAGCTGTTTTTT
v_gene: TRBV21-1
d_gene: .
j_gene: TRBJ2-2
abundance: many

CDR3aa: CSANRVGSTDTQYF
CDR3nt: TGCAGTGCAAACAGGGTGGGGAGCACAGATACGCAGTATTTT
v_gene: TRBV20-1
d_gene: .
j_gene: TRBJ2-3
abundance: many

CDR3aa: CASGTGNRGTDTQYF
CDR3nt: TGTGCCAGCGGAACCGGGAACAGGGGCACAGATACGCAGTATTTT
v_gene: TRBV14
d_gene: .
j_gene: TRBJ2-3
abundance: .

CDR3aa: CASSSRVSSQAGTQYF
CDR3nt: TGTGCCAGCAGCTCTCGCGTCAGCTCACAGGCCGGTACGCAGTATTTT
v_gene: TRBV7-9
d_gene: .
j_gene: TRBJ2-3
abundance: .

CDR3aa: CSAIPSGYTF
CDR3nt: TGCAGTGCTATCCCCAGTGGCTACACCTTC
v_gene: TRBV20-1
d_gene: .
j_gene: TRBJ1-2
abundance: .

CDR3aa: CASTISNGRNEQFF
CDR3nt: TGTGCCAGCACTATTTCTAACGGTAGGAATGAGCAGTTCTTC
v_gene: TRBV28
d_gene: .
j_gene: TRBJ2-1
abundance: many

CDR3aa: CASNPGGNYGYTF
CDR3nt: TGTGCCAGCAACCCCGGGGGTAACTATGGCTACACCTTC
v_gene: TRBV7-8
d_gene: .
j_gene: TRBJ1-2
abundance: few

CDR3aa: CASTRRAGQETQYF
CDR3nt: TGCGCCAGCACCCGCCGGGCCGGACAAGAGACCCAGTACTTC
v_gene: TRBV5-1
d_gene: .
j_gene: TRBJ2-5
abundance: many

CDR3aa: CAISVLAGSTDTQYF
CDR3nt: TGTGCCATCAGTGTTTTAGCGGGAAGCACAGATACGCAGTATTTT
v_gene: TRBV10-3
d_gene: TRBD2
j_gene: TRBJ2-3
abundance: .

CDR3aa: CASSSTSGQGNQPQHF
CDR3nt: TGTGCCAGCAGCTCCACATCGGGACAGGGAAATCAGCCCCAGCATTTT
v_gene: TRBV7-9
d_gene: TRBD1
j_gene: TRBJ1-5
abundance: few

CDR3aa: CASSTVAAPGVNEQFF
CDR3nt: TGTGCCAGCAGCACTGTAGCGGCCCCAGGGGTCAATGAGCAGTTCTTC
v_gene: TRBV7-9
d_gene: .
j_gene: TRBJ2-1
abundance: many

CDR3aa: CASSLSTARETQYF
CDR3nt: TGTGCCAGCAGCTTATCGACGGCCAGGGAGACCCAGTACTTC
v_gene: TRBV7-2
d_gene: .
j_gene: TRBJ2-5
abundance: .

CDR3aa: CASSLRLASETSSYEQYF
CDR3nt: TGTGCCAGCAGCTTACGGTTAGCGTCTGAGACCTCCTCCTACGAGCAGTACTTC
v_gene: TRBV11-2
d_gene: .
j_gene: TRBJ2-7
abundance: few

CDR3aa: CGVQGNETPLHF
CDR3nt: TGCGGAGTACAGGGTAACGAAACACCCCTCCACTTT
v_gene: TRBV29-1
d_gene: .
j_gene: TRBJ1-6
abundance: many

CDR3aa: CASSFSPWTGGAFF
CDR3nt: TGCGCCAGCAGCTTCTCACCCTGGACAGGGGGAGCTTTCTTT
v_gene: TRBV5-1
d_gene: TRBD1
j_gene: TRBJ1-1
abundance: many

CDR3aa: CSAVPYQAGAQYF
CDR3nt: TGCAGCGCTGTACCTTACCAGGCGGGGGCCCAGTACTTC
v_gene: TRBV29-1
d_gene: TRBD2
j_gene: TRBJ2-5
abundance: .

CDR3aa: CASRRTGAGLDTQYF
CDR3nt: TGTGCCAGCAGACGTACAGGGGCGGGGTTGGATACGCAGTATTTT
v_gene: TRBV6-5
d_gene: .
j_gene: TRBJ2-3
abundance: many

CDR3aa: CAISDYGLTTEQFF
CDR3nt: TGTGCCATCAGTGATTATGGCCTCACGACTGAGCAGTTCTTC
v_gene: TRBV10-3
d_gene: .
j_gene: TRBJ2-1
abundance: .

CDR3aa: CASSNYLETQYF
CDR3nt: TGTGCCAGCAGCAACTACCTGGAGACCCAGTACTTC
v_gene: TRBV6-5
d_gene: .
j_gene: TRBJ2-5
abundance: .

CDR3aa: CASSVVPASSYNEQFF
CDR3nt: TGCGCCAGCAGTGTTGTTCCGGCGAGCTCCTACAATGAGCAGTTCTTC
v_gene: TRBV10-1
d_gene: .
j_gene: TRBJ2-1
abundance: few

CDR3aa: CASRPLSGALNEQFF
CDR3nt: TGTGCCAGCAGACCCCTTAGCGGGGCTCTCAATGAGCAGTTCTTC
v_gene: TRBV6-2/TRBV6-3
d_gene: TRBD2
j_gene: TRBJ2-1
abundance: few

CDR3aa: CASYRLAGYEQYF
CDR3nt: TGTGCCAGTTACCGACTAGCGGGCTACGAGCAGTACTTC
v_gene: TRBV28
d_gene: TRBD2
j_gene: TRBJ2-7
abundance: few

CDR3aa: CASSFAGSYNEQFF
CDR3nt: TGTGCCAGCAGCTTTGCGGGCTCCTACAATGAGCAGTTCTTC
v_gene: TRBV5-6
d_gene: .
j_gene: TRBJ2-1
abundance: many

CDR3aa: CASSESSQETQYF
CDR3nt: TGTGCCAGCAGCGAATCTAGCCAAGAGACCCAGTACTTC
v_gene: TRBV7-9
d_gene: .
j_gene: TRBJ2-5
abundance: many

CDR3aa: CASSGDRGGYEQYF
CDR3nt: TGTGCCAGCTCGGGGGACAGGGGCGGCTACGAGCAGTACTTC
v_gene: TRBV18
d_gene: TRBD1
j_gene: TRBJ2-7
abundance: few

CDR3aa: CASSTHTNTGELFF
CDR3nt: TGTGCCAGCAGTACCCATACAAACACCGGGGAGCTGTTTTTT
v_gene: TRBV27
d_gene: .
j_gene: TRBJ2-2
abundance: few

CDR3aa: CASSHGLAGGRDTQYF
CDR3nt: TGTGCCAGCAGTCACGGACTAGCGGGAGGGCGAGATACGCAGTATTTT
v_gene: TRBV7-9
d_gene: TRBD2
j_gene: TRBJ2-3
abundance: .

CDR3aa: CSARGPSGQETQYF
CDR3nt: TGCAGTGCTAGAGGGCCGTCGGGGCAAGAGACCCAGTACTTC
v_gene: TRBV20-1
d_gene: .
j_gene: TRBJ2-5
abundance: .

CDR3aa: CASSGGTSSSYEQYF
CDR3nt: TGCGCCAGCAGCGGAGGGACAAGCAGCTCCTACGAGCAGTACTTC
v_gene: TRBV5-1
d_gene: .
j_gene: TRBJ2-7
abundance: many

CDR3aa: CSATGQGVHEQYF
CDR3nt: TGCAGTGCCACGGGACAGGGGGTACACGAGCAGTACTTC
v_gene: TRBV20-1
d_gene: TRBD1
j_gene: TRBJ2-7
abundance: .